These T cell receptor beta chains were read from a single sample in a study of blood T cell repertoires in COVID-19. The assay was immunoSEQ multiplex PCR, and TCRdb's table has in-frame clones only and misses some. This table holds a few hundred thousand clones, about four fifths found once. Sequencing was performed on PBMCs or T cells enriched from blood (not recorded which). The receptors originated from a middle-aged woman with acute COVID-19. Both conserved end residues are part of each CDR3. The D gene is left open where the match is weak. Clone size appears in some rows only: once, few, many, or a class for an expanded clone.

D: TRBD1; V: TRBV15; size: NA; J: TRBJ1-2; DNA: TGTGCCACCAGCAGAGATAGGACAGGGACAGGCTACACCTTC; CDR3: CATSRDRTGTGYTF
D: NA; V: TRBV14; size: NA; J: TRBJ2-7; DNA: TGTGCCAGCAGCCAATGGAGTTACGAGCAGTACTTC; CDR3: CASSQWSYEQYF
D: TRBD1; V: TRBV24-1; size: NA; J: TRBJ2-3; DNA: TGTGCCACCAGTGCCGCGGACAGGGGGCCTACAGATACGCAGTATTTT; CDR3: CATSAADRGPTDTQYF
D: NA; V: TRBV19; size: NA; J: TRBJ1-2; DNA: TGTGCCAGTAGTATAAATGGCAGGGCATTATATGGCTACACCTTC; CDR3: CASSINGRALYGYTF
D: NA; V: TRBV4-1; size: NA; J: TRBJ1-2; DNA: TGCGCCAGCAGCCCCCGGTCGTTGAGCTATGGCTACACCTTC; CDR3: CASSPRSLSYGYTF
D: NA; V: TRBV27; size: NA; J: TRBJ1-4; DNA: TGTGCCAGCAGTTTAATCCGGGGGGGTGAAAAACTGTTTTTT; CDR3: CASSLIRGGEKLFF
D: TRBD1; V: TRBV30; size: NA; J: TRBJ1-2; DNA: TGTGCCTGGAGTGAAAGACAGGGGGCGATTGCTGGCTACACCTTC; CDR3: CAWSERQGAIAGYTF
D: TRBD2; V: TRBV27; size: NA; J: TRBJ2-7; DNA: TGTGCCAGCAGTCGCAGGGAGGGCGAGCAGTACTTC; CDR3: CASSRREGEQYF
D: TRBD1; V: TRBV29-1; size: NA; J: TRBJ1-2; DNA: TGCAGCGTTGAAGAACAAATTAGTAGGGGACAGGGACTGAGGGGCTACACCTTC; CDR3: CSVEEQISRGQGLRGYTF
D: TRBD1; V: TRBV5-8; size: NA; J: TRBJ2-1; DNA: TGTGCCAGCAGCTCACCCCGGGACAGGATGGATGAGCAGTTCTTC; CDR3: CASSSPRDRMDEQFF
D: NA; V: TRBV2; size: NA; J: TRBJ2-7; DNA: TGTGCCAGCACTAACTCACTCTACGAGCAGTACTTC; CDR3: CASTNSLYEQYF
D: TRBD1; V: TRBV27; size: NA; J: TRBJ1-2; DNA: TGTGCCAGCAGATTCGGGCAGGGGGGTGGCTATGGCTACACCTTC; CDR3: CASRFGQGGGYGYTF
D: TRBD1; V: TRBV5-3; size: NA; J: TRBJ2-1; DNA: TGTGCCAGAAGCTTTCGGGACAGGGTGTACAATGAGCAGTTCTTC; CDR3: CARSFRDRVYNEQFF
D: TRBD1; V: TRBV19; size: once; J: TRBJ1-1; DNA: TGTGCCAGTAGTATAGATCCGACAGGGTCGAACACTGAAGCTTTCTTT; CDR3: CASSIDPTGSNTEAFF
D: TRBD2; V: TRBV11-2; size: NA; J: TRBJ2-1; DNA: TGTGCCAGCAGCTTAGTAGGGACTAGCGGGAGAGGGATCTACAATGAGCAGTTCTTC; CDR3: CASSLVGTSGRGIYNEQFF
D: NA; V: TRBV7-9; size: once; J: TRBJ1-2; DNA: TGTGCCAGCAGCCTGACAGCCAACTATGGCTACACCTTC; CDR3: CASSLTANYGYTF
D: TRBD2; V: TRBV5-4; size: once; J: TRBJ2-7; DNA: TGTGCCAGCAGCTTGGGTGGCGGGGGGGCCAACGAGCAGTACTTC; CDR3: CASSLGGGGANEQYF
D: TRBD2; V: TRBV29-1; size: NA; J: TRBJ2-7; DNA: TGCAGCGTTGTACTAGCGGGAGGTGAGCAGTACTTC; CDR3: CSVVLAGGEQYF
D: NA; V: TRBV24-1; size: NA; J: TRBJ2-3; DNA: TGTGCCACCAGTGATCCCGATTGGGGCCGCACAGATACGCAGTATTTT; CDR3: CATSDPDWGRTDTQYF
D: NA; V: TRBV6-5; size: NA; J: TRBJ2-7; DNA: TGTGCCAGCAGTTACGGGCGGGCCTACGAGCAGTACTTC; CDR3: CASSYGRAYEQYF
D: NA; V: TRBV27; size: once; J: TRBJ1-5; DNA: TGTGCCAGCAGTCACAGGGTAGGACAGCCCCAGCATTTT; CDR3: CASSHRVGQPQHF
D: TRBD2; V: TRBV6-5; size: NA; J: TRBJ2-2; DNA: TGTGCCAGCAGTTACGATACTAGCGGGATTACCGGGGAGCTGTTTTTT; CDR3: CASSYDTSGITGELFF
D: NA; V: TRBV24-1; size: NA; J: TRBJ1-5; DNA: TGTGCCACCAGTGCCACCGGACAGAGCAATCAGCCCCAGCATTTT; CDR3: CATSATGQSNQPQHF
D: TRBD2; V: TRBV14; size: NA; J: TRBJ2-7; DNA: TGTGCCAGCAGCCAAGATAGCGGGAGGGCCTCTGTAGGCGAGCAGTACTTC; CDR3: CASSQDSGRASVGEQYF
D: TRBD1; V: TRBV6-1; size: NA; J: TRBJ1-2; DNA: TGTGCCAGCAGTGAATCCCTACTGACAGGGGGTTGGTATGGCTACACCTTC; CDR3: CASSESLLTGGWYGYTF
D: NA; V: TRBV5-3; size: NA; J: TRBJ2-7; DNA: TGTGCCAGAAGCTTCTGGCAGTACTTC; CDR3: CARSFWQYF
D: TRBD2; V: TRBV6-4; size: NA; J: TRBJ2-2; DNA: TGTGCCAGCAGTACTAGCGGGAGCACCGGGGAGCTGTTTTTT; CDR3: CASSTSGSTGELFF
D: TRBD1; V: TRBV24-1; size: NA; J: TRBJ2-3; DNA: TGTGCCACCAGTGATTTAGGGCAGGGGGCAGATACGCAGTATTTT; CDR3: CATSDLGQGADTQYF
D: NA; V: TRBV7-2; size: NA; J: TRBJ2-5; DNA: TGTGCCAGCACCCCCGGTGGGGCCGGAGAAGAGACCCAGTACTTC; CDR3: CASTPGGAGEETQYF
D: TRBD2; V: TRBV5-1; size: NA; J: TRBJ2-7; DNA: TGCGCCAGCAGCCTCCGGGCGGGAGGGCCGTACGAGCAGTACTTC; CDR3: CASSLRAGGPYEQYF
D: TRBD2; V: TRBV27; size: once; J: TRBJ2-7; DNA: TGTGCCAGCGCTCAAAAGCGGGGCAGCGAGCAGTACTTC; CDR3: CASAQKRGSEQYF
D: NA; V: TRBV2; size: NA; J: TRBJ2-7; DNA: TGTGCCAGCAGTCGGACAGCGAGGGGCTACGAGCAGTACTTC; CDR3: CASSRTARGYEQYF
D: NA; V: TRBV30; size: NA; J: TRBJ1-1; DNA: TGTGCCTGGAGGAGACAAGTGAACACTGAAGCTTTCTTT; CDR3: CAWRRQVNTEAFF
D: TRBD1; V: TRBV30; size: NA; J: TRBJ1-1; DNA: TGTGCCTGGAGTGCACCCGACAGGGTGAACACTGAAGCTTTCTTT; CDR3: CAWSAPDRVNTEAFF
D: NA; V: TRBV5-1; size: few; J: TRBJ2-1; DNA: TGCGCCAGCAGCTTGGCAGGGAGGAGTAATGAGCAGTTCTTC; CDR3: CASSLAGRSNEQFF
D: NA; V: TRBV6-4; size: once; J: TRBJ1-2; DNA: TGTGCCAGCACCCTGGCCCACACGGGGGGGAACTATGGCTACACCTTC; CDR3: CASTLAHTGGNYGYTF
D: NA; V: TRBV7-8; size: NA; J: TRBJ2-3; DNA: TGTGCCAGCAGCTGGCATTCAGCGAGTGACTGGGGCACAGATACGCAGTATTTT; CDR3: CASSWHSASDWGTDTQYF
D: NA; V: TRBV6-5; size: NA; J: TRBJ1-4; DNA: TGTGCCAGCAGTTACCCCCGAGGGGAAAAACTGTTTTTT; CDR3: CASSYPRGEKLFF
D: NA; V: TRBV5-1; size: NA; J: TRBJ2-5; DNA: TGCGCCAGCAGCTTGGCGGGATCGCTACAAGAGACCCAGTACTTC; CDR3: CASSLAGSLQETQYF
D: NA; V: TRBV10-3; size: once; J: TRBJ1-5; DNA: TGTGCCATCACCCCAGGGACTAGTCAGCCCCAGCATTTT; CDR3: CAITPGTSQPQHF
D: NA; V: TRBV5-4; size: NA; J: TRBJ1-2; DNA: TGTGCCAGCAGCTTCGAGGGCGCGGACTATGGCTACACCTTC; CDR3: CASSFEGADYGYTF
D: NA; V: TRBV30; size: NA; J: TRBJ1-2; DNA: TGTGCCTGGAGTGGGGGGTCAGGGGACTATGGCTACACCTTC; CDR3: CAWSGGSGDYGYTF
D: TRBD2; V: TRBV4-3; size: NA; J: TRBJ2-1; DNA: TGCGCCAGCAGCCAAGAATCCCTACGGGGGGGGTACAATGAGCAGTTCTTC; CDR3: CASSQESLRGGYNEQFF
D: TRBD2; V: TRBV7-2; size: NA; J: TRBJ2-7; DNA: TGTGCCAGCAGCACCGCAGCGGGGTTGGCCTACGAGCAGTACTTC; CDR3: CASSTAAGLAYEQYF
D: TRBD1; V: TRBV30; size: NA; J: TRBJ2-7; DNA: TGTGCCTGGAGGCGGGACAGGGGGAGCGGGCAGTACTTC; CDR3: CAWRRDRGSGQYF
D: TRBD1; V: TRBV24-1; size: NA; J: TRBJ2-1; DNA: TGTGCCACCAGTGATTTCGACAGGGCCGCCTACAATGAGCAGTTCTTC; CDR3: CATSDFDRAAYNEQFF
D: TRBD1; V: TRBV9; size: once; J: TRBJ1-4; DNA: TGTGCCAGCAGCCCCCAACGGACAGGGGGCGAAAAACTGTTTTTT; CDR3: CASSPQRTGGEKLFF
D: NA; V: TRBV30; size: NA; J: TRBJ2-3; DNA: TGTGCCTGGAGTGTATACTCCGAACTAAATACGCAGTATTTT; CDR3: CAWSVYSELNTQYF
D: NA; V: TRBV27; size: NA; J: TRBJ1-5; DNA: TGTGCCAGCAGTTCGTCAAGGGGGAATCAGCCCCAGCATTTT; CDR3: CASSSSRGNQPQHF
D: TRBD1; V: TRBV28; size: NA; J: TRBJ1-1; DNA: TGTGCCAGCAGGCCCGGACAGGACTTCACTGAAGCTTTCTTT; CDR3: CASRPGQDFTEAFF
D: NA; V: TRBV7-2; size: NA; J: TRBJ2-2; DNA: TGTGCCAGCAGCCCTACACCACAGCCCACCGGGGAGCTGTTTTTT; CDR3: CASSPTPQPTGELFF
D: NA; V: TRBV11-2; size: NA; J: TRBJ1-4; DNA: TGTGCCAGCAGCAGACGGGGTAATGAAAAACTGTTTTTT; CDR3: CASSRRGNEKLFF
D: NA; V: TRBV7-9; size: few; J: TRBJ2-7; DNA: TGTGCCAGCAGCTTAGAAGGCAGGGAGCAGTACTTC; CDR3: CASSLEGREQYF
D: TRBD1; V: TRBV5-6; size: NA; J: TRBJ1-2; DNA: TGTGCCAGCAGACTAGGGACAGCTTATGGCTACACCTTC; CDR3: CASRLGTAYGYTF
D: TRBD1; V: TRBV14; size: NA; J: TRBJ2-7; DNA: TGTGCCAGCAGCCCGTTGCAGGGGGCCCTTACCGAGCAGTACTTC; CDR3: CASSPLQGALTEQYF
D: TRBD1; V: TRBV6-2/TRBV6-3; size: NA; J: TRBJ1-6; DNA: TGTGCCAGCACCCCGGGACAGGGGGTCTCCTATAATTCACCCCTCCACTTT; CDR3: CASTPGQGVSYNSPLHF
D: NA; V: TRBV4-1; size: NA; J: TRBJ2-3; DNA: TGCGCCAGCAGCCGCACTGGCGGGATGCAGACAGATACGCAGTATTTT; CDR3: CASSRTGGMQTDTQYF
D: NA; V: TRBV2; size: NA; J: TRBJ1-2; DNA: TGTGCCAGCAGTGAATCCGGGACAACGGGTGGCTACACCTTC; CDR3: CASSESGTTGGYTF